Below, 17 T cell receptor beta chains from the same sample are listed, as sequenced in a study of blood T cell repertoires in COVID-19. Profiled with immunoSEQ multiplex PCR; TCRdb holds only in-frame clones, not every one. Altogether fewer than 110,000 clones are present, around 90% being singletons, with the ten largest covering around 3.4%. The specimen sequenced was peripheral blood. The receptors here all came from a woman between 55 and 75 years old with acute or convalescent COVID-19.

This clone was observed once. The V call is TRBV5-5, the J call TRBJ2-1; D ambiguous. Looked up from germline, CDR1 is SGHKS and CDR2 is YYEKEE (reference sequence). V dropped 5 bases and J dropped 5 bases, with 11 bases sitting between them. CDR3 size: 13 residues. Here the CDR3 reads CASSRLEDNEQFF. The CDR3 region has the DNA TGTGCCAGCAGTCGCCTCGAGGACAATGAGCAGTTCTTC.

In this sample, this clone turned up once. This chain joins TRBV7-8 and TRBJ2-3, with D maybe TRBD1 (5 bases). The CDR3 sequence is 14 residues long. Germline V gives CDR1 SGHVS, CDR2 FQNEAQ. Trimming cost V 4 bases and J 5 bases, with 13 bases left between them. The DNA of the CDR3 is TGTGCCAGCAGCTCCGGGCCTCAGGGAGATACGCAGTATTTT. Its translation is CASSSGPQGDTQYF.

The V call is TRBV29-1, the J call TRBJ1-1; D possibly corresponds to TRBD1 (6 bases). V was pared by 4 bases and J by 1 base, with 16 bases between. Germline CDR1 reads SQVTM; CDR2 reads ANQGSEA. The CDR3 contains 15 residues. CDR3 in DNA: TGCAGCGTTGTTGGGGTCGGACAGTCGAACACTGAAGCTTTCTTT. Residues: CSVVGVGQSNTEAFF.

CDR3 nucleotides: TGTGCCACCAGAAACAGGGTGATCTTGGATGGCTACACCTTC. Its translation is CATRNRVILDGYTF. This sequence joins TRBV24-1 and TRBJ1-2, with D perhaps matching TRBD1 (6 bases). V was cut by 7 bases and J by 6 bases, with 17 bases left in between. The CDR3 spans 14 residues. Germline CDR1 is KGHDR and CDR2 is SFDVKD.

The V and J genes are TRBV6-5 and TRBJ2-1; TRBD2 aligns across 7 bases. CDR1 is MNHEY, CDR2 SVGAGI, per germline. V lost 8 bases to trimming and J lost 7 bases; unmatched junction nucleotides: 14. CDR3 length: 15 residues. The CDR3 DNA reads as TGTGCCAGCCAACTCGCCGGGACTACCGGGAATGAGCAGTTCTTC. Translated: CASQLAGTTGNEQFF.

The chain uses TRBV28 and TRBJ1-5, with D tentatively TRBD1 (5 bases). The germline V and J ends were trimmed by 2 bases and 4 bases, with 15 bases remaining between them. CDR3 length: 16 amino acids. Looked up from germline, CDR1 is MDHEN and CDR2 is SYDVKM. The CDR3 sequence is CASSLQGMGLNQPQHF. The DNA of the CDR3 is TGTGCCAGCAGTTTACAGGGAATGGGGTTGAATCAGCCCCAGCATTTT.

The chain links TRBV15 to TRBJ2-7; 8 bases are shared with TRBD1. This CDR3 is 18 amino acids long. The germline CDR1 and CDR2 sequences are LNHNV and YYDKDF (reference sequence). Unmatched junction bases numbered 13, after V lost 1 base and J lost 2 bases. CDR3 amino acids: CATSRGGQAGTWAYEQYF. CDR3 nucleotides: TGTGCCACCAGCAGAGGGGGACAGGCGGGGACTTGGGCCTACGAGCAGTACTTC.

The chain is built from TRBV25-1 and TRBJ1-4, with D unclear. This CDR3 is 14 amino acids long. Per germline, CDR1 MGHDK and CDR2 SYGVNS. V lost 5 bases, J lost 4 bases, and 11 bases lay in between. This chain's CDR3 is CASSYREDNEKLFF. The CDR3 nucleotides are TGTGCCAGCAGTTACCGGGAAGATAATGAAAAACTGTTTTTT.

J is TRBJ1-1 and V is TRBV11-2; no definite D call. Trimming left V 2 bases short and J 0 bases short, with 10 bases between. This CDR3 comprises 15 residues. CDR1 is SGHAT and CDR2 is FQNNGV in the germline V gene. CDR3 sequence: CASSLRRVVNTEAFF. CDR3 in DNA: TGTGCCAGCAGCTTAAGGAGGGTGGTGAACACTGAAGCTTTCTTT.

The rearrangement joins TRBV4-2 to TRBJ1-5, with D possibly being TRBD1 (6 bases). Germline V gene sequence: CDR1 LGHNA, CDR2 YNFKEQ. CDR3 length: 14 amino acids. Deletions cut 0 bases from V and 6 bases from J, with 9 bases between. In nucleotides, the CDR3 is TGTGCCAGCAGCCAAGATGAAGGGGGTCAGCCCCAGCATTTT. Its protein is CASSQDEGGQPQHF.

DNA for the CDR3: TGTGCCAGCTCACCCCAGGGACAGATCAATCAGCCCCAGCATTTT. It specifies CASSPQGQINQPQHF. The V and J genes are TRBV18 and TRBJ1-5; TRBD1 agrees at 7 bases. The CDR3 loop spans 15 amino acids. V lost 3 bases and J lost 3; bases outside the gene matches: 5. CDR1 and CDR2 (germline): KGHSH, LQKENI.

This clone was detected only once. J is TRBJ2-2 and V is TRBV28; D is unclear. Trimming left V 2 bases short and J 5 bases short, with 12 bases between. The CDR3 sequence is 15 residues long. In germline, CDR1 is MDHEN, CDR2 SYDVKM. The CDR3 spells CASSLPPLLTGELFF. CDR3 bases: TGTGCCAGCAGTTTACCTCCTCTCTTGACCGGGGAGCTGTTTTTT.

This clone was seen just once. CDR3: CATSDLGGGRAEQYF. CDR3 nucleotides: TGTGCCACCAGTGATTTGGGCGGAGGGCGTGCCGAGCAGTACTTC. V usage is TRBV24-1 and J usage is TRBJ2-7; D perhaps matches TRBD2 (6 bases). V was clipped by 0 bases and J by 6 bases, with 14 bases between them. Germline CDR1 is KGHDR and CDR2 is SFDVKD. The CDR3 contains 15 residues.

As DNA, the CDR3 is TGTGCCAGTAGTATCAAACTAGTTGGGACCCAGTACTTC. Amino acid sequence: CASSIKLVGTQYF. The genes are TRBV19 and TRBJ2-5; D perhaps matches TRBD2 (5 bases). The germline CDR1 and CDR2 sequences are LNHDA and SQIVND (reference sequence). The CDR3 is made up of 13 amino acids. V was cut by 3 bases and J by 7 bases, with 12 bases left in between.

The sample holds one count of this clone. The V gene is TRBV19, the J gene TRBJ1-5, with a weak D call TRBD1 (5 bases). V lost 6 bases to trimming and J lost 4 bases, with 16 bases between them. This CDR3 is 15 amino acids long. Germline values: CDR1 LNHDA, CDR2 SQIVND (reference sequence). Here the CDR3 reads CASSPTGLVNQPQHF. The CDR3 coding sequence is TGTGCCAGTAGCCCAACGGGACTCGTAAATCAGCCCCAGCATTTT.

V gene TRBV27 combines with J gene TRBJ1-2; 8 positions agree with TRBD1. The ends lost 5 bases at V and 7 bases at J; junction bases unmatched: 15. The CDR3 is 16 amino acids. The germline V gene has CDR1 MNHEY and CDR2 SMNVEV (reference sequence). CDR3 DNA: TGTGCCAGCAGTCCTACGGAGGTGCAGGGGGCCGGTGGCTACACCTTC. This translates into CASSPTEVQGAGGYTF.

The chain has TRBV25-1 and TRBJ1-4, with a possible D match to TRBD1 (6 bases). V lost 1 base to trimming and J lost 10 bases, with 16 bases between them. The CDR3 loop spans 15 amino acids. Germline V lookup: CDR1 MGHDK, CDR2 SYGVNS. The CDR3 coding sequence is TGTGCCAGCAGTGAATTACCGACAGGAACAGGAAAACTGTTTTTT. It specifies CASSELPTGTGKLFF.